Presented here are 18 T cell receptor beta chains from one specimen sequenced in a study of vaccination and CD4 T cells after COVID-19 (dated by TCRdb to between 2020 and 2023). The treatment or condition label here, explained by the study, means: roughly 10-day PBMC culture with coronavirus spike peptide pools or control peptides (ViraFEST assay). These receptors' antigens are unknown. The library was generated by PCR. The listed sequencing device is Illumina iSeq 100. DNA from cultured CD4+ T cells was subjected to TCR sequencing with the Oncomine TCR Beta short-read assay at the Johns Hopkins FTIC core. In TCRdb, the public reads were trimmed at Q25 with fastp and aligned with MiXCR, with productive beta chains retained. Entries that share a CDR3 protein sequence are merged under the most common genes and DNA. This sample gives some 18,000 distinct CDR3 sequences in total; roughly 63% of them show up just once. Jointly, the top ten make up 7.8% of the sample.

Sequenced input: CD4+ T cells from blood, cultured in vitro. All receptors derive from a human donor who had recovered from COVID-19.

The CDR3 coding sequence is TGTGCCACCAGTGACCCCGCCAATCAGGGCTATCAGCCCCAGCATTTT. Translating it yields CATSDPANQGYQPQHF. The rearrangement uses TRBV24-1 and TRBJ1-5, with D perhaps matching TRBD1 (5 bases). CDR1 and CDR2 from the germline V gene are KGHDR and SFDVKD. Between the trimmed V and J ends, which lost 4 bases and 5 bases, there was a span of 17 bases. The CDR3 is 16 amino acids.

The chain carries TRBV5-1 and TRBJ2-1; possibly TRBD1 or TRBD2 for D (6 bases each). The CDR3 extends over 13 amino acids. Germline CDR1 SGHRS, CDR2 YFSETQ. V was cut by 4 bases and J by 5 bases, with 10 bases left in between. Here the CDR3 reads CASSPGGNNEQFF. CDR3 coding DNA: TGCGCCAGCAGCCCCGGGGGCAACAATGAGCAGTTCTTC.

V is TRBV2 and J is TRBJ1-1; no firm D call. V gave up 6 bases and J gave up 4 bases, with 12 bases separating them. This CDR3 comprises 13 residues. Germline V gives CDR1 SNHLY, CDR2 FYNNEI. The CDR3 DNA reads TGTGCCAGCAGAAAGACCGAGGGCACTGAAGCTTTCTTT. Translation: CASRKTEGTEAFF.

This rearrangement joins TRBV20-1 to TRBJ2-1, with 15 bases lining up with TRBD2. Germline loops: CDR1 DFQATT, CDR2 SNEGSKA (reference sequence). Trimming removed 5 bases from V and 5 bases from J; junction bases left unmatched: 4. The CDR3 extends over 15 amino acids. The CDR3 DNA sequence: TGCAGTGCTCCTCGGACTAGCGGGAGGGACAATGAGCAGTTCTTC. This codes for CSAPRTSGRDNEQFF.

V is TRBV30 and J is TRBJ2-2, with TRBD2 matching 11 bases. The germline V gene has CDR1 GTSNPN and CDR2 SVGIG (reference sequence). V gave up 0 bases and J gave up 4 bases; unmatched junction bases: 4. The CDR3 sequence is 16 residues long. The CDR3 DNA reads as TGTGCCTGGAGTGTCCTAGCGGGAGGAGGCACCGGGGAGCTGTTTTTT. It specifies CAWSVLAGGGTGELFF.

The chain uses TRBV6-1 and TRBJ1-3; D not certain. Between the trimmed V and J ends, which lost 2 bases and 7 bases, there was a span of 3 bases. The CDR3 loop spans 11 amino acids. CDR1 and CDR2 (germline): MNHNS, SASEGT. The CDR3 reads CASSEWNTIYF. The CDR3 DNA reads TGTGCCAGCAGTGAATGGAACACCATATATTTT.

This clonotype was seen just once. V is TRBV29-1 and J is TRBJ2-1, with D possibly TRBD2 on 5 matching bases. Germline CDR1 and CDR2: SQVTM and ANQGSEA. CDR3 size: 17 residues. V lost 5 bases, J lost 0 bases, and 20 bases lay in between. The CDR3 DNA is TGCAGCGTTCCCACTTGGACGGACTTTAGCTCCTACAATGAGCAGTTCTTC. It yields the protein CSVPTWTDFSSYNEQFF.

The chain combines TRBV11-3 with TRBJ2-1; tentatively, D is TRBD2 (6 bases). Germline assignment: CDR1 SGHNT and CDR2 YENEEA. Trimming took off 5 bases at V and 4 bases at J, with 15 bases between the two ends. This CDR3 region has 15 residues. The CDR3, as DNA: TGTGCCAGCAGCCCGCGGGGCGGACCTTACAATGAGCAGTTCTTC. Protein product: CASSPRGGPYNEQFF.

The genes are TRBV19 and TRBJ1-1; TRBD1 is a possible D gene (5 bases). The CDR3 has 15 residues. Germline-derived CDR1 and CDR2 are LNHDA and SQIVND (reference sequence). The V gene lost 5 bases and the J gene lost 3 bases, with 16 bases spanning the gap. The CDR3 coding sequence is TGTGCCAGTAGTTCACCATCCGGGGCCGACACTGAAGCTTTCTTT. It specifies CASSSPSGADTEAFF.

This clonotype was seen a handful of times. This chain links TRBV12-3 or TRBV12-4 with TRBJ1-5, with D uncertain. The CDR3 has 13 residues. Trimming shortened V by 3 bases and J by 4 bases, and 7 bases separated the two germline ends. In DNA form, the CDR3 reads TGTGCCAGCAGTTTTCTGGGGAATCAGCCCCAGCATTTT. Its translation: CASSFLGNQPQHF.

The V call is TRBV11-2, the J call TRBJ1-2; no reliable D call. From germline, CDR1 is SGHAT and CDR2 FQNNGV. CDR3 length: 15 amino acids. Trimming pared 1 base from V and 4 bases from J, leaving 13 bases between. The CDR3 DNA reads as TGTGCCAGCAGCTTAGGCCAGAGACCTACCTATGGCTACACCTTC. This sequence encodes CASSLGQRPTYGYTF.

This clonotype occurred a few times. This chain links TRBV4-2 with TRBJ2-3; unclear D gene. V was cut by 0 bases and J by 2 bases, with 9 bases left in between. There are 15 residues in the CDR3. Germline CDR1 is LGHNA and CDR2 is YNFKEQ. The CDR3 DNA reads TGTGCCAGCAGCCAAGATGGAGCCTACACAGATACGCAGTATTTT. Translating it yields CASSQDGAYTDTQYF.

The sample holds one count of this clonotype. DNA for the CDR3: TGTGCCAGCAGTGGGGGTGTCGAGCTACACACCGGGGAGCTGTTTTTT. Amino acid sequence: CASSGGVELHTGELFF. This chain connects TRBV27 to TRBJ2-2; D may be TRBD1 or TRBD2 (5 bases each). Trimming pared 5 bases from V and 3 bases from J, leaving 16 bases between. This CDR3 contains 16 residues. The V gene's germline CDR1 is MNHEY and CDR2 SMNVEV (reference sequence).

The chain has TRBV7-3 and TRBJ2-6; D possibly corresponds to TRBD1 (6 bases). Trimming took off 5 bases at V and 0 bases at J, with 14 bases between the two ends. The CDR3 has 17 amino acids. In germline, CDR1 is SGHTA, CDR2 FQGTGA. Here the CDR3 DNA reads TGTGCCAGCAGCCTTCCCGGACAGCTCTCTGGGGCCAACGTCCTGACTTTC. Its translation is CASSLPGQLSGANVLTF.

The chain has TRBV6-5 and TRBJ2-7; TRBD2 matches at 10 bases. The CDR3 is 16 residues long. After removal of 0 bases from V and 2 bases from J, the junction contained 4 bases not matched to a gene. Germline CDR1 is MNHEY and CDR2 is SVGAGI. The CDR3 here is CASSYSRLAGAYEQYF. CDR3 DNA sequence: TGTGCCAGCAGTTACTCCCGGCTAGCGGGAGCCTACGAGCAGTACTTC.

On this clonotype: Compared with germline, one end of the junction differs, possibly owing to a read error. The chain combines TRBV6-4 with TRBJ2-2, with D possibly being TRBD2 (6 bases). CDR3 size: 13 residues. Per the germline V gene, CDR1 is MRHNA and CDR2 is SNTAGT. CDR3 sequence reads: CASSRESTGELFF. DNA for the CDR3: TGTGCCAGCAGTCGGGAGAGTACCGGGGAGTTGTTTTTT.

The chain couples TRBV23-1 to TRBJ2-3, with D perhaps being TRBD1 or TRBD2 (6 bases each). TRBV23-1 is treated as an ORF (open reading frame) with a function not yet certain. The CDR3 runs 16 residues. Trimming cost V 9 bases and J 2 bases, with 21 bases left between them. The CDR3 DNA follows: TGCGCCAGTAGGACGGGGGCCCGACTTTTCACAGATACGCAGTATTTT. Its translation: CASRTGARLFTDTQYF.

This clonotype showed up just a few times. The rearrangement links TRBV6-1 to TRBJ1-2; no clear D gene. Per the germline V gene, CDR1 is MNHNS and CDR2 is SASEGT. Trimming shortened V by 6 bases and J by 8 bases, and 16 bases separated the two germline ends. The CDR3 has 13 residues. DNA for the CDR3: TGTGCCAGCAGGCGTCTGGAGAACGGGGGCTACACCTTC. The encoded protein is CASRRLENGGYTF.